A selection of T cell receptor beta chains follows, all from one sample in a study of shared clonotypes between healthy human individuals. The protocol was immunoSEQ multiplex PCR, while the TCRdb copy is restricted to in-frame clones and leaves out a portion. Among more than 2 million clones listed, 93% were seen once. What was sequenced was naive CD8+ T cells from PBMCs. These receptors came from a man in his late teens or twenties in good health. Some clones in this sample may be carry-over from other donors' samples. Each CDR3 is given with its conserved first and last residue. The D gene is left open where the match is weak. Clone size is shown for a subset of rows, as once, few, many or a class of expanded clone.

v_gene,abundance,j_gene,d_gene,CDR3aa,CDR3nt
TRBV7-9,-,TRBJ2-2,TRBD2,CASSPGLTGELFF,TGTGCCAGCAGCCCGGGACTAACCGGGGAGCTGTTTTTT
TRBV5-4,-,TRBJ2-7,-,CASSFSVTGTHSYEQYF,TGTGCCAGCAGCTTTTCGGTAACCGGGACACACTCCTACGAGCAGTACTTC
TRBV27,-,TRBJ2-7,TRBD1,CASSLTGTGAAEQYF,TGTGCCAGCAGTTTAACCGGGACAGGGGCGGCCGAGCAGTACTTC
TRBV5-1,-,TRBJ1-3,TRBD1,CASSADRAVGNTIYF,TGCGCCAGCAGCGCGGACAGGGCGGTTGGAAACACCATATATTTT
TRBV7-3,-,TRBJ2-1,-,CASSTENEQFF,TGTGCCAGCAGCACCGAGAATGAGCAGTTCTTC
TRBV9,-,TRBJ2-1,TRBD2,CASSTQREGLYEQFF,TGTGCCAGCAGCACACAGCGGGAGGGCTTATATGAGCAGTTCTTC
TRBV27,-,TRBJ1-1,TRBD1,CASSPLVGTVQNTEAFF,TGTGCCAGCAGCCCACTTGTCGGGACAGTTCAGAACACTGAAGCTTTCTTT
TRBV11-2,-,TRBJ2-1,-,CASTGGQALSSYNEQFF,TGTGCCAGCACTGGGGGACAAGCTCTAAGTTCTTACAATGAGCAGTTCTTC
TRBV4-1,-,TRBJ2-7,-,CASSHPSGTYEQYF,TGCGCCAGCAGCCACCCATCGGGTACCTACGAGCAGTACTTC
TRBV19,-,TRBJ2-5,-,CASRGFDWDRREETQYF,TGTGCCAGTAGGGGTTTCGATTGGGACCGGAGGGAAGAGACCCAGTACTTC
TRBV5-8,-,TRBJ2-3,-,CASSPYRASSTDTQYF,TGTGCCAGCAGCCCTTACAGGGCTTCTAGCACAGATACGCAGTATTTT
TRBV11-2,-,TRBJ2-1,-,CASSLSSEQFF,TGTGCCAGCAGCCTTAGCTCAGAGCAGTTCTTC
TRBV30,-,TRBJ2-1,TRBD1,CAWSLRTGGFNEQFF,TGTGCCTGGAGTCTCCGGACAGGGGGCTTCAATGAGCAGTTCTTC
TRBV18,-,TRBJ2-1,-,CASSRFAIRDVDSGYNEQFF,TGTGCCAGCTCCCGTTTTGCGATCCGGGACGTAGATTCCGGATACAATGAGCAGTTCTTC
TRBV6-5,-,TRBJ2-7,-,CASSYGSRDEQYF,TGTGCCAGCAGTTACGGGTCGAGGGACGAGCAGTACTTC
TRBV27,-,TRBJ1-3,-,CASRTGLSGNTIYF,TGTGCCAGCAGAACAGGGCTCTCTGGAAACACCATATATTTT
TRBV7-9,-,TRBJ2-7,-,CASSLVAGAHEQYF,TGTGCCAGCAGCTTAGTGGCAGGGGCCCACGAGCAGTACTTC
TRBV15,-,TRBJ1-5,TRBD1,CATSTRTGGKTSNQPQHF,TGTGCCACCAGCACAAGGACAGGGGGAAAGACTAGCAATCAGCCCCAGCATTTT
TRBV5-4,-,TRBJ2-7,-,CASSLENRPPYEQYF,TGTGCCAGCAGCTTGGAGAACAGGCCGCCCTACGAGCAGTACTTC
TRBV28,-,TRBJ2-3,TRBD2,CASSLAGLVHGTDTQYF,TGTGCCAGCAGTTTGGCAGGACTAGTTCATGGGACAGATACGCAGTATTTT
TRBV7-9,many,TRBJ2-5,TRBD1,CASSLPGQLETQYF,TGTGCCAGCAGCTTACCGGGACAGTTAGAGACCCAGTACTTC
TRBV29-1,-,TRBJ1-1,-,CSASHMNTEAFF,TGCAGCGCTTCGCATATGAACACTGAAGCTTTCTTT
TRBV6-4,-,TRBJ1-1,-,CASRTGRVNTEAFF,TGTGCCAGCAGGACGGGGAGGGTGAACACTGAAGCTTTCTTT
TRBV11-2,-,TRBJ1-5,TRBD1,CASSLGTGISNQPQHF,TGTGCCAGCAGCTTAGGGACAGGGATTAGCAATCAGCCCCAGCATTTT
TRBV19,-,TRBJ2-5,-,CASSTGRSRGEGTQYF,TGTGCCAGTAGTACAGGACGGTCGAGGGGGGAGGGGACCCAGTACTTC
TRBV6-5,once,TRBJ2-5,-,CASSPTRGETQYF,TGTGCCAGCAGTCCGACCCGGGGAGAGACCCAGTACTTC
TRBV15,-,TRBJ1-5,-,CATSRVASNPNLPQHF,TGTGCCACCAGCAGAGTCGCTTCGAACCCGAATTTGCCCCAGCATTTT
TRBV27,once,TRBJ2-1,TRBD2,CASSFFSGRVAEQFF,TGTGCCAGCAGTTTCTTTAGCGGGAGGGTCGCTGAGCAGTTCTTC
TRBV7-6,-,TRBJ2-2,-,CASSFPRDTDTPNTGELFF,TGTGCCAGCAGCTTCCCCCGGGACACGGATACCCCGAACACCGGGGAGCTGTTTTTT
TRBV13,-,TRBJ2-1,-,CASSLTPSSYNEQFF,TGTGCCAGCAGCCTAACTCCGAGCTCCTACAATGAGCAGTTCTTC
TRBV5-1,-,TRBJ2-1,TRBD2,CASSLEVAGVYNEQFF,TGCGCCAGCAGCTTGGAGGTAGCGGGGGTCTACAATGAGCAGTTCTTC
TRBV28,-,TRBJ1-1,-,CASSLRGGMNTEAFF,TGTGCCAGCAGTTTACGGGGGGGGATGAACACTGAAGCTTTCTTT
TRBV13,-,TRBJ2-2,-,CASSLFGIVANTGELFF,TGTGCCAGCAGCTTGTTCGGAATAGTCGCGAACACCGGGGAGCTGTTTTTT
TRBV28,-,TRBJ2-7,-,CASSTDRRNEQYF,TGTGCCAGCAGCACGGACCGCCGAAACGAGCAGTACTTC
TRBV30,-,TRBJ2-7,-,CAWSVSGGGRFYEQYF,TGTGCCTGGAGTGTATCCGGAGGAGGGCGCTTTTACGAGCAGTACTTC
TRBV5-6,-,TRBJ2-3,TRBD1,CASSLGQGVPDTQYF,TGTGCCAGCAGCTTAGGACAGGGGGTACCAGATACGCAGTATTTT
TRBV7-9,-,TRBJ2-1,TRBD1,CASSSNRDRVYNEQFF,TGTGCCAGCAGCTCGAACCGGGACAGGGTCTACAATGAGCAGTTCTTC
TRBV19,-,TRBJ2-7,-,CASSTHFGEQYF,TGTGCCAGTAGTACCCACTTCGGAGAGCAGTACTTC
TRBV19,-,TRBJ2-7,TRBD1,CATSHGTGGEQYF,TGTGCCACCTCACACGGGACAGGGGGCGAGCAGTACTTC
TRBV14,-,TRBJ2-1,TRBD2,CASSQDPPDLIAGVRNEQFF,TGTGCCAGCAGCCAAGATCCCCCCGACTTAATAGCGGGCGTCCGCAATGAGCAGTTCTTC
TRBV27,-,TRBJ2-7,-,CASSLVWLANEQYF,TGTGCCAGCAGTTTAGTGTGGCTAGCGAACGAGCAGTACTTC
TRBV13,-,TRBJ1-2,-,CASSPRGGPYGYTF,TGTGCCAGCAGCCCCCGGGGGGGGCCCTATGGCTACACCTTC
TRBV27,-,TRBJ2-7,TRBD2,CASSSSAGGLGEQYF,TGTGCCAGCAGTTCGAGTGCGGGAGGGTTGGGCGAGCAGTACTTC
TRBV27,-,TRBJ2-5,-,CASSSSGVETQYF,TGTGCCAGCAGTTCGTCAGGGGTGGAGACCCAGTACTTC
TRBV11-1,-,TRBJ2-7,-,CASSEGLEAHYEQYF,TGTGCCAGCAGCGAGGGACTGGAAGCCCACTACGAGCAGTACTTC
TRBV30,few,TRBJ1-4,TRBD1,CAWRGTASLGEKLFF,TGTGCCTGGAGGGGGACAGCCTCCCTGGGGGAAAAACTGTTTTTT
TRBV7-9,-,TRBJ2-7,-,CASSSTTQGYEQYF,TGTGCCAGCAGCTCGACTACACAGGGTTACGAGCAGTACTTC
TRBV9,-,TRBJ2-5,TRBD2,CASSVSGRPQETQYF,TGTGCCAGCAGCGTAAGCGGGAGGCCCCAAGAGACCCAGTACTTC
TRBV4-3,-,TRBJ2-2,-,CASSQGDHTGELFF,TGCGCCAGCAGCCAGGGTGACCACACCGGGGAGCTGTTTTTT